This passage covers 5 T cell receptor beta chains from one sample sequenced in a study of T cell responses to AZD1222 COVID-19 vaccine. Here immunoSEQ multiplex PCR was the method, and the copy in TCRdb shows in-frame clones only, minus some. The sample gives about 97,000 clones, around nine tenths of which show up once; 7.5% is in the top ten. Source: peripheral blood, taken on day 0 of AZD1222 vaccination. Receptors originate from an adult in good health.

This sequence joins TRBV28 and TRBJ2-5; 7 positions agree with TRBD2. CDR1 is MDHEN and CDR2 is SYDVKM in the germline V gene. With V trimmed by 4 bases and J by 5 bases, 19 bases remained unmatched. This CDR3 comprises 18 residues. The CDR3 here is CASSSITPSAGVLETQYF. CDR3 coding DNA: TGTGCCAGCAGTTCAATTACCCCGTCTGCGGGAGTATTGGAGACCCAGTACTTC.

This sequence joins TRBV5-6 and TRBJ1-1; no reliable D call. In germline, CDR1 is SGHDT, CDR2 YYEEEE. Trimming took 4 bases from V and 1 from J, leaving 14 bases between them. The CDR3 is 15 residues long. The CDR3 reads CASSPEKRRNTEAFF. As DNA, the CDR3 is TGTGCCAGCAGCCCGGAAAAACGGAGGAACACTGAAGCTTTCTTT.

The V gene is TRBV28, the J gene TRBJ1-1; 10 nucleotides line up with TRBD1. CDR3 size: 15 residues. Trimming cost V 4 bases and J 3 bases; bases outside gene matches: 5. In germline, CDR1 is MDHEN, CDR2 SYDVKM. The CDR3 is CASSSAGTGDTEAFF. As DNA, the CDR3 is TGTGCCAGCAGTTCCGCCGGGACAGGGGACACTGAAGCTTTCTTT.

V usage is TRBV7-2 and J usage is TRBJ2-7; 7 positions match TRBD1. Looked up from germline, CDR1 is SGHTA and CDR2 is FQGNSA. The CDR3 spans 16 residues. V trimming: 2 bases; J trimming: 2 bases; junction bases outside the gene matches: 9. CDR3 sequence reads: CASSLIKGGEPYEQYF. The CDR3, as DNA: TGTGCCAGCAGCTTAATAAAAGGGGGCGAACCCTACGAGCAGTACTTC.

The chain couples TRBV19 to TRBJ1-6; maybe TRBD1 (5 bases). V lost 7 bases and J 9 bases, leaving 19 bases between the germline ends. This CDR3 contains 15 residues. Germline CDR1 reads LNHDA; CDR2 reads SQIVND (reference sequence). CDR3: CASNLPGPLGSPLHF. The CDR3 DNA reads TGTGCCAGTAACCTTCCGGGACCTCTTGGTTCACCCCTCCACTTT. The full variable domain, rest sourced from reference TRBV19 and TRBJ1-6, is DGGITQSPKYLFRKEGQNVTLSCEQNLNHDAMYWYRQDPGQGLRLIYYSQIVNDFQKGDIAEGYSVSREKKESFPLTVTSAQKNPTAFYLCASNLPGPLGSPLHFGNGTRLTVT.